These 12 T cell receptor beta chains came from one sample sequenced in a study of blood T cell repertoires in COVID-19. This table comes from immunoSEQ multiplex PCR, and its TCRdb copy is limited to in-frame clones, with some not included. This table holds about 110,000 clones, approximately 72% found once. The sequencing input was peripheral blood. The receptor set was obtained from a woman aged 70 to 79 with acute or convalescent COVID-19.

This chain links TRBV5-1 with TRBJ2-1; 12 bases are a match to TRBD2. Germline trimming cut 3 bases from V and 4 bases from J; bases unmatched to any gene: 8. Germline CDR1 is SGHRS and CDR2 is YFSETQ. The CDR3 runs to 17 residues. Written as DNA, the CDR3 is TGCGCCAGCAGCTCCCGGACTAGCGGGGAATCTTACAATGAGCAGTTCTTC. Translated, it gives CASSSRTSGESYNEQFF.

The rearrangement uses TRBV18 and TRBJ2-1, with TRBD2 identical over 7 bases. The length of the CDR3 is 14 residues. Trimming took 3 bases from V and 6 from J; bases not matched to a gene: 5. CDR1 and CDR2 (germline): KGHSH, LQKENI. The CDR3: CASSPRGRGNEQFF. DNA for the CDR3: TGTGCCAGCTCACCCCGGGGGAGGGGCAATGAGCAGTTCTTC.

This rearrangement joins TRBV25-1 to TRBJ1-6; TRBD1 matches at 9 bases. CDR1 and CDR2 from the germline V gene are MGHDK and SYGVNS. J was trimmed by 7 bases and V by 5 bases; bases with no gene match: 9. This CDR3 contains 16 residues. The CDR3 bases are TGTGCCAGCAGTCACCGATCCGACAGGGGGAATTCACCCCTCCACTTT. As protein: CASSHRSDRGNSPLHF.

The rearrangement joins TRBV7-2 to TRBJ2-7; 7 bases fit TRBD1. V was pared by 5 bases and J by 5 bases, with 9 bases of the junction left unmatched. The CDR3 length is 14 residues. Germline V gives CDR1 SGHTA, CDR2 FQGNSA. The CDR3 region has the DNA TGTGCCAGCAGCGCAACAGGGGCTTGGAACGAGCAGTACTTC. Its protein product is CASSATGAWNEQYF.

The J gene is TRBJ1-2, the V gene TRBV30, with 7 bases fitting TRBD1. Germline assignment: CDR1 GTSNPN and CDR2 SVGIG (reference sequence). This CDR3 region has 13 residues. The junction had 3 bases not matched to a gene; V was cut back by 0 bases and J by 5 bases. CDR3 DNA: TGTGCCTGGAGTGTACTCAGGGGGTATGGCTACACCTTC. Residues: CAWSVLRGYGYTF.

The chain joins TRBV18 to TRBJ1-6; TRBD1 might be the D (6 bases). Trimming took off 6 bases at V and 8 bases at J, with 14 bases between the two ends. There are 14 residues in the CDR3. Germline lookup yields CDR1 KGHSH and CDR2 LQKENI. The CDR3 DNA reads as TGTGCCAGCTCCTCCTCCAGGGGCGATTCACCCCTCCACTTT. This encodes CASSSSRGDSPLHF. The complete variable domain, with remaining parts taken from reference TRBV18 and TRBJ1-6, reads NAGVMQNPRHLVRRRGQEARLRCSPMKGHSHVYWYRQLPEEGLKFMVYLQKENIIDESGMPKERFSAEFPKEGPSILRIQQVVRGDSAAYFCASSSSRGDSPLHFGNGTRLTVT.

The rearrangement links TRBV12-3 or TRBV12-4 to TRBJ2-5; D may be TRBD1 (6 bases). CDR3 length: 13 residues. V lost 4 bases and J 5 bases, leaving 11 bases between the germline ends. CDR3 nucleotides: TGTGCCAGCAGTTCAAGCAGGGGTGAGACCCAGTACTTC. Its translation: CASSSSRGETQYF.

The CDR3, as DNA: TGTGCCAGCAGCTTGTATCGTGCGGGGGGTTCCCAAGAGACCCAGTACTTC. Its translation is CASSLYRAGGSQETQYF. The rearrangement joins TRBV7-2 to TRBJ2-5; 8 bases agree with TRBD2. This CDR3 has 17 residues. Germline V gene lookup returns CDR1 SGHTA and CDR2 FQGNSA. J gave up 1 base and V 3 bases, and 10 bases lay outside the gene matches.

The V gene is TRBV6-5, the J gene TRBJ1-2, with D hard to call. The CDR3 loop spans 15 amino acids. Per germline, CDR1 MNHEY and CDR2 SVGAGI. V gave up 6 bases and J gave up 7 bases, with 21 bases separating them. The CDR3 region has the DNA TGTGCCAGCAGCCGGAGCGTCGGCCCGGTGGGTGGCTACACCTTC. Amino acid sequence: CASSRSVGPVGGYTF.

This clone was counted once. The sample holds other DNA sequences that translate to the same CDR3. The CDR3 sequence: CASSVTGSGANVLTF. DNA for the CDR3: TGTGCCAGCAGCGTTACAGGGTCTGGGGCCAACGTCCTGACTTTC. This rearrangement joins TRBV9 to TRBJ2-6, with D tentatively TRBD1 (6 bases). Germline loops: CDR1 SGDLS, CDR2 YYNGEE. Trimming cost V 2 bases and J 1 base, with 7 bases left between them. This CDR3 contains 15 residues.

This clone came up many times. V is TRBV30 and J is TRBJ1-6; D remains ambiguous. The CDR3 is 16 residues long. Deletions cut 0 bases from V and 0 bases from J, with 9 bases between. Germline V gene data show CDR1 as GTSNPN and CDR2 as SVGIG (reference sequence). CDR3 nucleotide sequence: TGTGCCTGGAGTGTACCCAGAAGCTCCTATAATTCACCCCTCCACTTT. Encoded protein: CAWSVPRSSYNSPLHF.

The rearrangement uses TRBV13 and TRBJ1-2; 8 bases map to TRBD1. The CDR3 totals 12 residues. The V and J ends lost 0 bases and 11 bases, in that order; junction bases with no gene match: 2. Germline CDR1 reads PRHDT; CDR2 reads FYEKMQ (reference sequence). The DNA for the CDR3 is TGTGCCAGCAGCTTAGGAACAGGGGGTTACACCTTC. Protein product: CASSLGTGGYTF.